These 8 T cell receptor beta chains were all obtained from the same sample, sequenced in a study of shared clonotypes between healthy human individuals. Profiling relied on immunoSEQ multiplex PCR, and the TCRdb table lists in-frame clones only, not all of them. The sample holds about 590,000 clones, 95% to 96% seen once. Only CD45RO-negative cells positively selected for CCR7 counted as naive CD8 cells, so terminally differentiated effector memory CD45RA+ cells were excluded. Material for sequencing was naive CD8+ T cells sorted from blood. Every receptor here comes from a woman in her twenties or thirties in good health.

CDR3 nucleotides: TGTGCCAGCAGCTTCCCCTCGGGACAGGGAAGCTCCTACGAGCAGTACTTC. The encoded protein is CASSFPSGQGSSYEQYF. J is TRBJ2-7 and V is TRBV7-9, with 9 bases fitting TRBD1. The length of the CDR3 is 17 residues. V shed 3 bases and J 0 bases; nucleotides not matched to a gene: 9. Per the germline V gene, CDR1 is SEHNR and CDR2 is FQNEAQ (reference sequence).

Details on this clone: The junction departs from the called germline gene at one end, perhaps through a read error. CDR3 nucleotide sequence: TGTGCCAGCAGCTTGGAACCAGGGAACGCTGAAGCTTTCTTT. This translates into CASSLEPGNAEAFF. The chain employs TRBV5-8 and TRBJ1-1; TRBD1 might be the D (5 bases). From germline, CDR1 is SGHTS and CDR2 YDEGEE. The CDR3 loop spans 14 amino acids.

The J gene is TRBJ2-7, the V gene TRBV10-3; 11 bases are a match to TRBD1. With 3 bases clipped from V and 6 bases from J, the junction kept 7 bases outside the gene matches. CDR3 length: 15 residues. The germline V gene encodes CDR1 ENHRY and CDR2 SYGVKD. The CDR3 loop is CAISEFQGTGGEQYF. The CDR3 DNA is TGTGCCATCAGTGAATTCCAAGGGACAGGGGGCGAGCAGTACTTC.

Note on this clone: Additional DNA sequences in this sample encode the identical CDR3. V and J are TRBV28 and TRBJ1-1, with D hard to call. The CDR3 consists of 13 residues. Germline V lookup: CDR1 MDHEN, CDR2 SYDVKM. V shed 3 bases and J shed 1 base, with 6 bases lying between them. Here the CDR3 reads CASSFLENTEAFF. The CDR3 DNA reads TGTGCCAGCAGTTTTCTGGAGAACACTGAAGCTTTCTTT.

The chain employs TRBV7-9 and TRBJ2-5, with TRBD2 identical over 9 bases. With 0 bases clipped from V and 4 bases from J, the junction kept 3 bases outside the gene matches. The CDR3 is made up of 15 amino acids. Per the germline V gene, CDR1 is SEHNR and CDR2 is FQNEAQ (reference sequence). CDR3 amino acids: CASSLASGSRETQYF. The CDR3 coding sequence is TGTGCCAGCAGCTTAGCTAGCGGGAGTCGAGAGACCCAGTACTTC.

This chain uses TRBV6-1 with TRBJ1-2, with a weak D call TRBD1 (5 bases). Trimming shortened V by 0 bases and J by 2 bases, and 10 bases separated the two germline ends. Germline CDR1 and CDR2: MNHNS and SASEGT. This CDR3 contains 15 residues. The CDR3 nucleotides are TGTGCCAGCAGTGAAGCTCCGACAGTAAACTATGGCTACACCTTC. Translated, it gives CASSEAPTVNYGYTF.

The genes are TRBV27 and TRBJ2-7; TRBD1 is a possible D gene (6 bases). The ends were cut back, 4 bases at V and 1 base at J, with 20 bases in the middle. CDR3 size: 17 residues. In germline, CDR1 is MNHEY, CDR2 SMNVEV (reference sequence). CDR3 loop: CASSSVGTGPLSYEQYF. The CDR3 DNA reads TGTGCCAGCAGTTCCGTAGGTACAGGGCCTCTTTCCTACGAGCAGTACTTC.

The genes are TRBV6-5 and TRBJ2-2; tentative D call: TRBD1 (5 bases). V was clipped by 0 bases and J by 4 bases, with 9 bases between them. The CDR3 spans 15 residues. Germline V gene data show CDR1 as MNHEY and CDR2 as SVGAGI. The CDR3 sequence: CASSYSGATTGELFF. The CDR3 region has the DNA TGTGCCAGCAGTTACTCAGGGGCGACCACCGGGGAGCTGTTTTTT.